The clone carrying this TCR beta chain appeared a few times. The CDR3 contains 13 residues. V gave up 3 bases and J gave up 0 bases, with 8 bases separating them. Germline V gives CDR1 GTSNPN, CDR2 SVGIG (reference sequence). Both 60 Vbeta primers and 13 Jbeta primers went into the PCR. TCRdb's table, derived via immunoSEQ multiplex PCR, lists solely in-frame clones and lacks some. This sample has 110,000 or so clones, with roughly two thirds found just once. The data are from a study of cytomegalovirus exposure and HLA in healthy donors. This sequence was found in a man between 40 and 49 years old in good health and CMV-seronegative. The V and J genes are TRBV30 and TRBJ1-1; D is uncertain. The sequenced sample consisted of PBMCs. CDR3 DNA sequence: TGTGCCTGGAGCGGGGATTTGAACACTGAAGCTTTCTTT. It specifies CAWSGDLNTEAFF.